The 4 T cell receptor beta chains below all came from one sample that was sequenced in a study of blood T cells in healthy people across ages. The use of a sample-barcoded 5' primer and a J-beta primer mix characterized a second PCR of about 7 to 12 cycles. TCRdb reprocessed the 5' RACE reads with MiXCR, giving one entry per CDR3 protein. The sample gives roughly 1,300,000 distinct CDR3 sequences, approximately 59% of which show up once; about 6.7% is in the top ten. The sequenced sample was blood. All receptors derive from a man aged 18 to 35 in good health.

The chain uses TRBV5-1 and TRBJ1-4; maybe TRBD1 (5 bases). In germline, CDR1 is SGHRS, CDR2 YFSETQ. The CDR3 sequence is 15 residues long. Trimming cost V 0 bases and J 4 bases, with 10 bases left between them. DNA for the CDR3: TGCGCCAGCAGCTTGGAACAGGCGGTTAATGAAAAACTGTTTTTT. Translated, it gives CASSLEQAVNEKLFF. Using reference TRBV5-1 and TRBJ1-4 for the parts outside the CDR3, the full variable domain is KAGVTQTPRYLIKTRGQQVTLSCSPISGHRSVSWYQQTPGQGLQFLFEYFSETQRNKGNFPGRFSGRQFSNSRSEMNVSTLELGDSALYLCASSLEQAVNEKLFFGSGTQLSVL.

This sequence joins TRBV12-5 and TRBJ2-4; D is uncertain. CDR3 length: 16 residues. Germline loops: CDR1 LGHNT, CDR2 FRNRAP. V was pared by 3 bases and J by 0 bases, with 12 bases between. The CDR3 reads CASGFNPRLAKNIQYF. The CDR3 DNA follows: TGTGCTAGTGGTTTTAATCCCCGTCTAGCCAAAAACATTCAGTACTTC.

The chain joins TRBV12-3 or TRBV12-4 to TRBJ2-1; 10 bases are shared with TRBD2. The ends lost 6 bases at V and 5 bases at J; junction bases unmatched: 7. The CDR3 runs 15 residues. The CDR3 reads CASRWTSGRDNEQFF. The CDR3 region has the DNA TGTGCCAGCAGGTGGACTAGCGGCCGAGACAATGAGCAGTTCTTC.

The gene calls are TRBV11-2 and TRBJ2-6, with 9 nucleotides matching TRBD1. The CDR3 has 20 residues. Germline values: CDR1 SGHAT, CDR2 FQNNGV. V lost 3 bases, J lost 2 bases, and 14 bases stayed unmatched. CDR3 DNA sequence: TGTGCCAGCAGCTTTAAAACCGGGACAGGGTTATTACCTGGGGCCAACGTCCTGACTTTC. Translated: CASSFKTGTGLLPGANVLTF. Looking up the rest from reference TRBV11-2 and TRBJ2-6 gives the full variable domain: EAGVAQSPRYKIIEKRQSVAFWCNPISGHATLYWYQQILGQGPKLLIQFQNNGVVDDSQLPKDRFSAERLKGVDSTLKIQPAKLEDSAVYLCASSFKTGTGLLPGANVLTFGAGSRLTVL.